The present T cell receptor (beta chain) was sequenced within a study of cytomegalovirus exposure and HLA in healthy donors (dated by TCRdb to the late 2010s). Turning to the overall study: In an earlier analysis of 587 of the donors, about 260 Gb of sequence data and 90 million to 120 million unique TCR beta sequences from approximately 180 million T cells were reported. An early release that covered about 640 HLA-typed donors contained approximately 300 gigabases of sequencing data and around 85 million unique TCR sequences. Of the 398 genotyped donors, about 80% fell in the genetic ancestry cluster associated with self-reported Caucasian donors. The study aimed to test whether cataloging public T cell receptors could reveal signatures of past pathogen exposure. The T cell repertoires of around 730 subjects were profiled by immunosequencing and related to cytomegalovirus serostatus. A separate validation cohort of about 110 different subjects was used in addition to the roughly 640-subject first cohort. High-throughput TCR immunosequencing, statistical association of individual TCRs with disease status, and machine learning were combined to predict cytomegalovirus infection status. In a later analysis, previously published TCR beta repertoires from 550 to 750 donors were re-analyzed and high-resolution HLA genotyping was added so that TCR occurrence patterns could be studied. Rather than using new phenotypic data, the later analysis identified candidate immune exposures from TCR beta sequences and from how often those sequences occurred across donors. To decide whether each TCR beta V gene segment behaved as functional or pseudogenic, an earlier analysis of some 600 of the donors relied on high-throughput TCR beta sequencing. Donor age, sex, ethnicity and CMV serostatus were compiled together with the repertoire data. In a later genetic analysis, genome-wide SNP genotypes for about three fifths of the roughly 670 donors were used, and that subset was treated as a discovery cohort. All discovery cohort repertoires had been generated on a single sequencing platform. Both class I and class II loci were covered by HLA typing, at four-digit resolution. Typing coverage varied by locus: roughly 629-640 donors for A, B, C, DRB1 and DQB1; approximately 500 for DQA1; about 590 for DPA1; roughly 450 for DPB1. Because of strong linkage in the cohort, five DR-DQ haplotypes were treated as single units for association and clustering. On average, around 240,000 unique TCR beta nucleotide sequences were sequenced per donor among fewer than 500 genotyped donors of the cohort, with 15% to 20% of those sequences being non-productive. What the study reported, not specific to this receptor: While some public TCRs were present in many individuals, most TCR sequences turned up only very rarely across donors. A further reported finding was that TCR beta sequences accurately predicted the HLA-A and HLA-B alleles for most subjects in the first cohort. For the cohort, immune exposure information was limited to CMV serostatus. In an earlier analysis of about 540 of the donors, most TCR beta V segments were observed in productive rearrangements about 90% or about 30% of the time, broadly matching IMGT annotations. A later analysis reported that several top co-occurrence clusters appeared linked to parvovirus B19, influenza, CMV and Epstein-Barr virus. In the study, around 150 TCR beta chains were listed as associated with cytomegalovirus. The authors suggested that the approach could potentially be generalized to other disease states and immunological phenotypes. When HLA alleles, especially DR and DQ, strongly co-occurred, TCR associations were difficult to assign to individual alleles. Because HLA typing was missing for some donors at each locus, association tests included only the typed subset. A group of highly shared sequence variants was considered likely to be a technical artifact of the sequencing pipeline. About 17 rarely observed V segments, including chromosome 9 orphons, were excluded from the earlier analysis of approximately 500 of the donors because counts were too low. An association between a missense DCLRE1C variant and V-gene and J-gene trimming of TCR beta chains was found in a later genetic analysis and replicated in an independent cohort. The classifier was reported to diagnose cytomegalovirus status with high specificity and sensitivity in both the original and validation cohorts. Three of the identified cytomegalovirus-associated TCR beta chains were confirmed in vitro to be specific for cytomegalovirus antigens. The cohort was sequenced for TCR beta chains only, and without alpha or paired-chain data the features that could be detected were limited. A later analysis found that most CMV-associated TCR beta chains appeared HLA-restricted, with HLA associations seemingly driven largely by CMV exposure. In a later analysis, around 15,000 TCR beta sequences were associated with specific HLA alleles at a false discovery rate of 0.05. According to a later genetic analysis, donors in an Asian-associated ancestry cluster had fewer N-insertions in productive TCRs than the approximately 700-donor mean. Correlated functional status among segregating V segments might reflect linkage disequilibrium, but an unknown experimental factor could not be ruled out. In a later analysis, the rate of TCR association differed among HLA loci, with DRB1 alleles having the most associated TCRs and HLA-C alleles having the fewest. Some IMGT-functional V segments, including TRBV6-2 and TRBV6-3, could not be told apart with the 87-base-pair reads, so those segments were excluded. A later analysis found that HLA-associated TCR beta chains were more clonally expanded and had lower generation probabilities than equally common non-associated chains. Roughly uniform sequencing depth across donors was assumed in presence/absence analyses, although this assumption may not hold.

The library was made by the immunoSEQ multiplex PCR assay. A mixture of 60 forward primers for TCR Vbeta segments and 13 reverse primers for TCR Jbeta segments was used in the multiplex PCR. The CDR3 region of rearranged TCR beta genes was amplified from genomic DNA with a multiplex PCR assay. The Illumina HiSeq System was used to sequence the amplified TCR beta libraries as 87-base-pair reads. Per the source publication's procedure: A later analysis tallied around 82 million unique TCR beta chains across the 650 to 750 repertoires, and approximately 12 million of those chains were shared by two or more donors. Raw reads were error-corrected and collapsed into unique sequences with a nearest-neighbor algorithm that merged closely related sequences to remove PCR and sequencing errors. To assign V, D and J gene segments, CDR3 sequences were aligned to IMGT reference sequences. For a sequence to be retained, a match of at least six nucleotides was required to both a V gene segment and a J gene segment. A rearrangement was called productive if the CDR3 had no stop codons and remained in frame with V and J, and every other rearrangement was called non-productive. Following IMGT convention, CDR3 was defined as the stretch from the second conserved V-encoded cysteine to the conserved J-encoded phenylalanine. Sequences without an unambiguous match to a single V gene segment were excluded from the earlier analysis of approximately 560 of the donors. In an earlier analysis of roughly 600 of the donors, a V segment was called functional when productive rearrangements were above 56.7%, and segregating when the standard deviation between donors exceeded 5%. A statistical classification framework was built for diagnosing cytomegalovirus status from the catalog of TCR beta chain sequences. V and J gene assignment, in a later analysis, came from comparing TCR nucleotide sequences with IMGT/GENE-DB human TR gene sequences. The TCRdist pipeline was used in a later analysis to assign CDR3 sequences and most-parsimonious VDJ recombination scenarios. In a later analysis, each TCR beta chain was defined by its CDR3 amino acid sequence together with its V-gene family, and reads lacking a unique V-gene family were excluded. In a later analysis, around 600 highly shared, low-generation-probability nucleotide sequences were removed to address suspected cross-contamination and a sequencing artifact. For each public chain, a later analysis derived a clonal expansion index from normalized ranks of inferred template counts within each repertoire. In a later analysis, generation probabilities were computed with a VDJ recombination model fitted to out-of-frame rearrangements, and the resulting probabilities were checked against IGoR. In a later analysis, TCR-TCR, TCR-HLA and TCR-CMV co-occurrence was scored with hypergeometric tests, and a repertoire-size bias correction was applied to TCR pairs. To estimate false discovery rates, a later analysis permuted the HLA or CMV assignments 20 times. A later analysis grouped co-occurring TCRs with DBSCAN, adding TCRdist sequence similarity when clustering within HLA-allele-positive subsets. Repertoires with fewer than 30,000 or more than 120,000 public chains were left out of co-occurrence clustering, as were five repertoires with anomalous nucleotide sharing. TCRdb carries this immuneACCESS record with in-frame sequences only. Its versions omit some clonotypes, under half of them owing to an unresolved V gene in the studies checked, with the rest unexplained. That table supplies the V and J calls and clone size; D and trimming were determined from the DNA. In this sample the table shows 120,000 to 150,000 clones, about two thirds of which occur a single time. Roughly 2.1% of the sample is taken by the ten largest.

In total, more than 500 healthy bone marrow donors made up the cohort. Cohort members were all nominally healthy when sampled, although unrecorded immune exposures were likely present. The donor was CMV seronegative and belonged to the group of 350 to 400 seronegative cohort members. A peripheral blood sample was provided by each donor, and peripheral blood mononuclear cells were used for TCR beta sequencing. Genomic DNA was extracted from the blood cell samples with the Qiagen DNeasy Blood Extraction Kit. The V end loses 7 bases and the J end loses 3 bases, and a stretch of 17 bases separates them. CDR1 and CDR2 are drawn from the germline V gene: MDHEN, SYDVKM. The CDR3, cysteine through phenylalanine, is 15 amino acids long. The retained sequence is limited to the CDR3, 45 bases, with the frame set at the first base. As regards this clone: Its antigen has not been determined. It has no much larger one-base neighbor in the sample; base qualities were not kept.

The TCR sequence derives from a man aged 35-49 years in good health and CMV-seronegative. The chain is made from TRBV28 and TRBJ2-3; TRBD2 is a weak D gene call, 6 bases matching. The sample consisted of PBMCs. This receptor has the CDR3 CASNPGLRETDTQYF. The base sequence is TGTGCCAGCAACCCGGGACTCCGGGAGACAGATACGCAGTATTTT.